This T cell receptor beta chain was captured by sequencing in a study of blood T cell repertoires in COVID-19. Overall study: Sources were T cells, B-cell-depleted T cells, or PBMCs; the material itself was cDNA or gDNA.

The germline gives CDR1 LGHDT, CDR2 YNNKEL (reference sequence). The V end lost 1 base, the J end lost 4 bases, and 16 bases lay between the germline ends. The CDR3 runs to 16 residues. Adults between roughly 18 and 95 years of age took part from under 30 US areas. Source study methods: Reference gene primers were amplified, and this amplification served to estimate nucleated cell counts. TCRdb's copy holds only in-frame clones and misses some; the assay was immunoSEQ multiplex PCR. V and J calls and clone size are copied from that table; D and trimming were computed from the DNA. The data show under 500,000 clones, with 70% to 90% seen just once and over 1.5% held by the top ten.

The receptor's source is a woman younger than 35 with acute COVID-19. The J gene is TRBJ2-5, the V gene TRBV3-1 (or the pseudogene TRBV3-2); D is perhaps TRBD2 (5 bases). The sample was PBMCs or T cells enriched from blood (not recorded which). Here the CDR3 reads CASSQVEVWYRETQYF. In DNA, the CDR3 is TGTGCCAGCAGCCAAGTGGAGGTGTGGTACCGAGAGACCCAGTACTTC.